This T cell receptor beta chain came from a study of blood T cells in healthy people across ages (dated by TCRdb to 2014 to 2015). About the full investigation: Template switching captured roughly one uniquely barcoded TCR beta cDNA molecule per two T cells in model experiments. The study analyzed two additional independent replicas of 1 million unique cDNA reads from the same blood draw for two donors, one aged 18 to 30 and one aged 80 or older. Four age groups were formed from the donors: young (average about 17 years), middle-aged (approximately 39), aged (62) and long-lived (82). To track age-related changes in TCR beta repertoire diversity, the study relied on deep sequencing normalized with unique cDNA molecular identifiers. To avoid experimental bias, donors of different ages were randomly spread across the sequencing lanes. What the work shows at the level of the full study, not this receptor alone: Bulk unsorted PBMC profiling prevented conclusive comparison of naive and antigen-experienced compartments. A strong correlation was found between observed TCR beta diversity and the percentage of naive T cells measured by flow cytometry. Observed TCR beta diversity per million T cells fell roughly linearly with age, and a significant reduction was already apparent by age around 40. Total diversity estimates from one million sequenced T cells were considered lower bounds and underestimates. Because the CMV infection status of the donors was unknown, age-related changes in expanded clonotypes may potentially have been confounded. The long-lived group showed more naive CD4+ T cells, fewer expanded clones and increased TCR diversity than the aged group, suggesting age selection.

The method behind the library was 5' RACE. The sample was run on an Illumina HiSeq 2500. A second PCR of about 6 to 11 cycles was performed with a sample-barcoded 5' primer and a J-beta primer mix. Each TCR beta cDNA molecule received a unique molecular identifier from a template-switch 5' adaptor carrying 12 random nucleotides. Each sample yielded at least 2.5 million CDR3-containing paired-end reads. First-strand cDNA synthesis was performed from all RNA using the Mint cDNA synthesis kit, with priming by a TRBC-specific oligonucleotide. Following uracil-DNA glycosylase treatment, a first 18-cycle PCR with universal primers M1SS and BC2_uni_R was performed on all cDNA. For the original study's pipeline: For normalization, 1 million high-quality reads, each with a distinct molecular identifier, were randomly selected from each sample. Instead of being binned into consensus sequences, reads with shared molecular identifiers were discarded. CDR3 identification, clonotype clustering and error correction used MiTCR with a Q25 quality threshold and the strictest error-elimination algorithm. Lower-bound total TCR beta diversity was estimated with a nonparametric unseen species model using Euler transformation. Using fastp trimming at Q25 and MiXCR clonotype assembly, TCRdb reanalyzed the public sequencing data and kept in-frame beta chains. Every CDR3 protein is listed once, alongside the most common genes and DNA of its rows. The V and J calls reflect TCRdb's pipeline rather than the authors' work. This sample is represented by roughly 2 million distinct CDR3 sequences; just under 50% of them were singletons. The ten largest clonotypes hold 2.1% of the sample.

The roughly 38 donors, aged 6 to 90 years, were systemically healthy Caucasian individuals from Russia. Ten milliliters of peripheral blood were drawn from each donor into EDTA-treated Vacutainer tubes. Ficoll-Paque density-gradient centrifugation was used to isolate PBMCs, with at least 7 million per sample. Trizol reagent was used to extract total RNA from PBMCs, with at least 6 micrograms per sample. For every donor, an aliquot of PBMCs went through flow cytometry to measure the percentages of naive CD45RAhigh/CD27high T cells. Regarding this clonotype: No antigen is known for it. Base-call qualities are not available, and no considerably larger clone is one nucleotide away.

The CDR1 and CDR2 encoded by the germline V gene are SGDLS and YYNGEE. The CDR3, from cysteine to phenylalanine, totals 14 residues. The kept DNA is CDR3 alone, 42 bases in frame from the first base. Between the V and J ends, shortened by 4 bases and 5 bases respectively, the junction contains 13 bases. In this chain, TRBV9 is recombined with TRBJ2-1, with the D gene uncertain. This clonotype was sampled from a woman between 40 and 50 years old in good health. Sequences were obtained from blood. The CDR3 protein sequence reads: CASSPNVRHNEQFF. The base sequence is TGTGCCAGCAGCCCCAACGTCCGGCACAATGAGCAGTTCTTC.